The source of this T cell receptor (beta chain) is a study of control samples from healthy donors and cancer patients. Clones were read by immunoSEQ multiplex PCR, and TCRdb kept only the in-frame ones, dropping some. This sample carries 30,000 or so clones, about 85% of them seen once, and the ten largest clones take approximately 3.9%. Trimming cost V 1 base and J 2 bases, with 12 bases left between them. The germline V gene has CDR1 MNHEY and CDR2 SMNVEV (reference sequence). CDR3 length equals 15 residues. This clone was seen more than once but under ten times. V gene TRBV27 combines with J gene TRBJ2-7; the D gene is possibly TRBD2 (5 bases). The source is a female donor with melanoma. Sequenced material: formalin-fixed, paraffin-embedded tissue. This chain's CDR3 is CASSLWGSAAYEQYF. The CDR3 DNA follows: TGTGCCAGCAGTTTATGGGGTAGCGCCGCCTACGAGCAGTACTTC.